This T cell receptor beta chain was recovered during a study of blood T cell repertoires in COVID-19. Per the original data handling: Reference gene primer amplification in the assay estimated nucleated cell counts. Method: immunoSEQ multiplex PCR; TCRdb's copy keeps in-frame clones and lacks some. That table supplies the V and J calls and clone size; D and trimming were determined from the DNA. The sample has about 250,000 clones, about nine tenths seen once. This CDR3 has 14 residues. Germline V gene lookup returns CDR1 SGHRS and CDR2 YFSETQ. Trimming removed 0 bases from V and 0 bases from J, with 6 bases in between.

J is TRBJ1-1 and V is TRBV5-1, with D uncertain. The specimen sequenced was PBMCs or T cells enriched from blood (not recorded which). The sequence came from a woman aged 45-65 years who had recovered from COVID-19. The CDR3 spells CASSLGQVNTEAFF. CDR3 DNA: TGCGCCAGCAGCTTGGGACAAGTGAACACTGAAGCTTTCTTT.